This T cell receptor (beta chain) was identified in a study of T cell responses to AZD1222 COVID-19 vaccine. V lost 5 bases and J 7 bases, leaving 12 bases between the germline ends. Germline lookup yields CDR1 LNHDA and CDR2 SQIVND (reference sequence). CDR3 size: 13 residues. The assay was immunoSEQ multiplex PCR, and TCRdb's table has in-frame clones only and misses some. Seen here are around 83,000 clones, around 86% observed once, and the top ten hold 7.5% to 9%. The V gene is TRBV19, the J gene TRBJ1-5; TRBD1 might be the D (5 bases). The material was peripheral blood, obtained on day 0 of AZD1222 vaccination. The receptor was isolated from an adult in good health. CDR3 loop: CASSAVGGQPQHF. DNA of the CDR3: TGTGCCAGTAGTGCGGTCGGGGGGCAGCCCCAGCATTTT.